This record looks at one T cell receptor beta chain sequence and its context. RNA transcripts yielded amplified TCR beta CDR3 regions. First-round RT-PCR of the TCR CDR3 relied on the HTBI primer set. TCRdb passed the multiplex PCR reads through MiXCR, listing each CDR3 protein once. The profile shows 600,000 to 650,000 distinct CDR3 sequences, 20% of them singletons. The data derive from a study of T cells in Graves' hyperthyroidism and ophthalmopathy. The germline CDR1 and CDR2 sequences are GTSNPN and SVGIG (reference sequence). J was trimmed by 7 bases and V by 5 bases; bases with no gene match: 2. This CDR3 contains 14 residues.

The gene calls are TRBV30 and TRBJ2-1; 16 bases are a match to TRBD2. The TCR comes from a man aged 25 to 45 with Graves' ophthalmopathy. The sample comprised blood. Here the CDR3 DNA reads TGTGCCTGGGGGGGACTAGCGGGAGGGAATGAGCAGTTCTTC. This sequence encodes CAWGGLAGGNEQFF.